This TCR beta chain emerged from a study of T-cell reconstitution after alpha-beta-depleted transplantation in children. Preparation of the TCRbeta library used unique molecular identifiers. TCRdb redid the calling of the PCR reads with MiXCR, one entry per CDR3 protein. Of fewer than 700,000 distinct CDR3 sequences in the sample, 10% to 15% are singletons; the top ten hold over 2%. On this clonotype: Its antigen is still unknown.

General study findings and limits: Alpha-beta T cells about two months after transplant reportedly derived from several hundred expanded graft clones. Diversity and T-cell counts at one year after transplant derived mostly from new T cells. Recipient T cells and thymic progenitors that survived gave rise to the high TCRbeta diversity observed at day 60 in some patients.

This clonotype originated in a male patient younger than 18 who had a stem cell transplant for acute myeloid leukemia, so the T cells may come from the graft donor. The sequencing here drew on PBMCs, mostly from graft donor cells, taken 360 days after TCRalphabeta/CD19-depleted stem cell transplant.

The CDR3 DNA reads TGTGCCAGTAAAGGACTCCCTGAACGTTACAATGAGCAGTTCTTC. Translated: CASKGLPERYNEQFF. The rearrangement joins TRBV19 to TRBJ2-1, with D maybe TRBD2 (5 bases). V lost 7 bases to trimming and J lost 4 bases, with 17 bases between them. The CDR3 contains 15 residues. Germline V gene lookup returns CDR1 LNHDA and CDR2 SQIVND (reference sequence).